This TCR beta chain came from a study of blood T cell repertoires in COVID-19 (dated by TCRdb to 2018 to 2021). As for the study more broadly: Samples from collaborators originated in the United States, Italy and Spain and spanned both the acute and convalescent phases of COVID-19. Where available, HLA class I and class II types were taken from metadata supplied by the sample provider and were not determined by assay-based typing. The repertoires were made available in a free public database intended to serve as a resource for research on the immune response to SARS-CoV-2. Sample metadata almost always included a de-identified subject ID, COVID-19 status, age in years and sex. The samples were drawn from two sources: the first 160 participants of the ongoing ImmuneRACE study, and 1,200 or so subjects contributed by 6 global collaborators. The prospective study material was composed of cDNA or gDNA derived from T cells, B-cell-depleted T cells, or PBMCs. Deeply sampled blood TCRbeta repertoires from subjects exposed to, actively infected with, or recovered from COVID-19 were included in the dataset. The investigation overall reported the following: The amount of clinical and demographic metadata varied by source and participant and was provided uncurated.

Details on this clone: Its antigen is currently not known. Per-base qualities were not stored, and no clone one base away is much larger.

The immunoSEQ Assay, a bias-controlled multiplex PCR, was used to amplify TCRbeta CDR3 regions from genomic DNA. As for the original processing: The number of nucleated cells in each sample was estimated by amplification of reference gene primers within the assay. To quantify the absolute abundance of each unique TCRbeta CDR3 rearrangement, sequence reads were collapsed and filtered. For each sample, productive Simpson clonality was calculated as the square root of Simpson's diversity index over productive rearrangements. Not all clones reach the TCRdb copy of this immuneACCESS table, which keeps in-frame sequences only. Checked studies attribute under half of the gap to unresolved V genes and leave the rest unexplained. That table is the source of V, J and clone size, and D and trimming were worked out from the DNA. This sample lists 300,000 to 500,000 clones; around 89% were detected once. The top ten clonotypes cover approximately 1% of the sample.

From the cysteine through the phenylalanine, the CDR3 covers 16 amino acids. Solely the CDR3 DNA is kept, with 48 bases framed from the first base. Clipping removes 0 bases from V and 3 bases from J, with 9 as the unmatched junction base count. CDR1 and CDR2, per the germline V gene, are SGDLS and YYNGEE. Enrolling through a virtual design, the prospective study's participants ranged in age from about 18 to 89 years and lived across about two dozen United States geographic areas. Cohort assignment in the prospective study relied on participant-reported clinical history from a screening survey and a study questionnaire. Mobile phlebotomists in the prospective study collected whole blood, serum and a nasopharyngeal or oropharyngeal swab from every participant. Prospective study participants could optionally give additional blood draws and questionnaires over an approximately 2-month period. Before DNA extraction, blood samples from the prospective study were shipped at room temperature or frozen.

In this chain, TRBV9 is recombined with TRBJ2-7, with 7 junctional bases fitting TRBD2. The receptor was derived from a woman aged 25 to 39 with acute COVID-19. The sequenced sample was PBMCs or T cells enriched from blood (not recorded which). The CDR3 protein: CASSVGSGASIYEQYF. The nucleotide sequence reads TGTGCCAGCAGCGTAGGGAGCGGGGCCTCAATCTACGAGCAGTACTTC.